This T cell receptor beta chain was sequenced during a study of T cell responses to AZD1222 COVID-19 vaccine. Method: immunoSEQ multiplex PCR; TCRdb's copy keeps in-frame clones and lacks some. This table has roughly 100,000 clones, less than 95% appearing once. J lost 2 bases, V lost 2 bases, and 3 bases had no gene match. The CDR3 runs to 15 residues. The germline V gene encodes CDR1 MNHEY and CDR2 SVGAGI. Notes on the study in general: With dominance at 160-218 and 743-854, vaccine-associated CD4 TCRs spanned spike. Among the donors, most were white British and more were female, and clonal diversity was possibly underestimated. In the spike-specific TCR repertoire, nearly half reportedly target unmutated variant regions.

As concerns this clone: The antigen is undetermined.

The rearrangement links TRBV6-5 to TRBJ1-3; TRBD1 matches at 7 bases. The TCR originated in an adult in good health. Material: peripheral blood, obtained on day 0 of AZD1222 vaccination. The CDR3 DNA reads TGTGCCAGCAGTTACCCGGGGACAGCTGGAAACACCATATATTTT. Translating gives CASSYPGTAGNTIYF.